The 25 T cell receptor beta chains presented below share a single source sample, sequenced in a study of beta chain features in type 1 diabetes. Sequencing targeted expressed TCRB transcripts, as all isolated RNA had been reverse transcribed. TCRdb's copy holds only in-frame clones and misses some; the assay was immunoSEQ multiplex PCR. The table includes 680,000 or so clones, roughly a sixth detected once. The specimen sequenced was naive CD4+ T cells from blood. These receptors were obtained from a man younger than 35 in good health.

A few counts support this clone. The chain links TRBV25-1 to TRBJ2-7; 7 bases map to TRBD1. The V gene's germline CDR1 is MGHDK and CDR2 SYGVNS. CDR3 length equals 11 residues. Germline trimming cut 5 bases from V and 11 bases from J; bases unmatched to any gene: 6. DNA of the CDR3: TGTGCCAGCAGTTTGGGACAGTCGAAGTACTTC. This sequence encodes CASSLGQSKYF.

The CDR3 region is CASSQRGGADTQYF. DNA of the CDR3: TGTGCCAGCAGCCAACGGGGGGGCGCAGATACGCAGTATTTT. V is TRBV4-2 and J is TRBJ2-3; 8 bases fit TRBD2. The CDR3 is 14 residues long. Germline V gene data show CDR1 as LGHNA and CDR2 as YNFKEQ. V shed 2 bases, J shed 4 bases, and the junction held 2 bases outside the gene matches.

This clone was counted only a few times. This chain links TRBV10-3 with TRBJ2-2; the D gene is possibly TRBD2 (5 bases). The CDR3 covers 14 residues. V was pared by 6 bases and J by 3 bases, with 11 bases between. Germline-derived CDR1 and CDR2 are ENHRY and SYGVKD. This chain's CDR3 is CAIRAGADTGELFF. CDR3 DNA sequence: TGTGCCATCAGGGCCGGAGCGGACACCGGGGAGCTGTTTTTT.

The chain uses TRBV6-4 and TRBJ2-1; D is perhaps TRBD1 (5 bases). The V gene lost 1 base and the J gene lost 7 bases, with 11 bases spanning the gap. Germline V CDR1 and CDR2: MRHNA, SNTAGT. CDR3 length: 14 amino acids. The CDR3 DNA follows: TGTGCCAGCAGTGACTGGGCAGGGATGAATGAGCAGTTCTTC. It is translated as CASSDWAGMNEQFF.

CDR3 bases: TGTGCCAGCAGCTCTAGAGGGGGAGACACTGAAGCTTTCTTT. Translated, it gives CASSSRGGDTEAFF. The gene calls are TRBV9 and TRBJ1-1, with a possible D match to TRBD1 (6 bases). Trimming stripped 4 bases from V and 3 bases from J, with 13 bases between. The germline gives CDR1 SGDLS, CDR2 YYNGEE. The CDR3 is 14 residues long.

V usage is TRBV9 and J usage is TRBJ1-2, with 7 bases identical to TRBD1. The CDR3 has 14 residues. In germline, CDR1 is SGDLS, CDR2 YYNGEE. V was clipped by 4 bases and J by 7 bases; unmatched bases: 10. Here the CDR3 reads CASSISGTAVGYTF. As DNA, the CDR3 is TGTGCCAGCAGCATATCCGGGACAGCGGTTGGCTACACCTTC. Full variable domain (outside the CDR3, taken from reference TRBV9 and TRBJ1-2): DSGVTQTPKHLITATGQRVTLRCSPRSGDLSVYWYQQSLDQGLQFLIQYYNGEERAKGNILERFSAQQFPDLHSELNLSSLELGDSALYFCASSISGTAVGYTFGSGTRLTVV.

This clone was observed a few times. The J gene is TRBJ1-5, the V gene TRBV4-1; no firm D call. The CDR3 contains 17 residues. Germline V lookup: CDR1 MGHRA, CDR2 YSYEKL. Trimming pared 0 bases from V and 2 bases from J, leaving 14 bases between. The DNA for the CDR3 is TGCGCCAGCAGCCAAGAAAAAACGGCCCTGGGCAATCAGCCCCAGCATTTT. Translating gives CASSQEKTALGNQPQHF.

CDR3 nucleotide sequence: TGTGCCAGCAGCTCCCTCCTAGCGGTTGGTACCTACGAGCAGTACTTC. Translating it yields CASSSLLAVGTYEQYF. The gene calls are TRBV7-2 and TRBJ2-7, with TRBD2 matching over 7 bases. Losses at the gene ends were 4 bases for V and 2 bases for J; bases not matched to a gene: 11. Germline V gene lookup returns CDR1 SGHTA and CDR2 FQGNSA. The CDR3 covers 16 residues.

Details on this clone: This specimen includes other DNA sequences encoding the same CDR3. The rearrangement uses TRBV11-2 and TRBJ2-7; D gene ambiguous. Deletions cut 4 bases from V and 4 bases from J, with 2 bases between. CDR3 size: 10 residues. The V gene's germline CDR1 is SGHAT and CDR2 FQNNGV. The CDR3 nucleotides are TGTGCCAGCAGCTCTTACGAGCAGTACTTC. Its translation is CASSSYEQYF.

The CDR3 sequence: CASSSRGQETQYF. The CDR3 nucleotides are TGTGCCAGCAGTAGTAGGGGACAAGAGACCCAGTACTTC. J is TRBJ2-5 and V is TRBV7-8; the D gene is possibly TRBD1 (5 bases). The germline CDR1 and CDR2 sequences are SGHVS and FQNEAQ. This CDR3 has 13 residues. Trimming cost V 6 bases and J 2 bases, with 10 bases left between them.

This clone has just a few counts. The V and J genes are TRBV4-1 and TRBJ2-7; no firm D call. CDR1 is MGHRA, CDR2 YSYEKL, per germline. V was pared by 3 bases and J by 7 bases, with 13 bases between. The CDR3 runs 13 residues. CDR3 residues: CASSHRLESEQYF. CDR3 sequence (DNA): TGCGCCAGCAGCCACCGACTGGAATCGGAGCAGTACTTC.

This clone was counted a few times. V is TRBV10-3 and J is TRBJ2-3, with a possible D match to TRBD1 (5 bases). With 4 bases removed from V and 2 bases from J, the gap between germline ends came to 10 bases. Germline V gene lookup returns CDR1 ENHRY and CDR2 SYGVKD. CDR3 length: 14 residues. The CDR3 DNA is TGTGCCATCAGTGGATGGGGCAACACAGATACGCAGTATTTT. Translating it yields CAISGWGNTDTQYF.

The gene calls are TRBV7-9 and TRBJ2-4; D is perhaps TRBD1 (6 bases). With 8 bases removed from V and 0 bases from J, the gap between germline ends came to 14 bases. This CDR3 has 15 amino acids. Germline V CDR1 and CDR2: SEHNR, FQNEAQ (reference sequence). CDR3: CASLPTRGAKNIQYF. CDR3 nucleotide sequence: TGTGCCAGCCTCCCAACCAGGGGAGCCAAAAACATTCAGTACTTC.

V usage is TRBV7-9 and J usage is TRBJ2-7; unclear D gene. CDR3 size: 12 residues. V gave up 1 base and J gave up 5 bases, with 6 bases separating them. The germline V gene encodes CDR1 SEHNR and CDR2 FQNEAQ (reference sequence). Written as DNA, the CDR3 is TGTGCCAGCAGCTTAGTGGGGAACGAGCAGTACTTC. It encodes CASSLVGNEQYF.

This clone has just a few counts. The V call is TRBV7-8, the J call TRBJ1-5; D ambiguous. Trimming took off 5 bases at V and 0 bases at J, with 14 bases between the two ends. CDR1 is SGHVS and CDR2 is FQNEAQ in the germline V gene. The CDR3 length is 16 residues. The CDR3 region is CASSTRGLISNQPQHF. The CDR3 DNA reads TGTGCCAGCAGCACCCGAGGACTGATTAGCAATCAGCCCCAGCATTTT.

J is TRBJ1-1 and V is TRBV7-2; no reliable D call. V lost 5 bases, J lost 1 base, and 8 bases lay in between. The germline V gene has CDR1 SGHTA and CDR2 FQGNSA. The CDR3 is made up of 13 amino acids. CDR3 bases: TGTGCCAGCAGCCAATCCAAGAACACTGAAGCTTTCTTT. Protein sequence: CASSQSKNTEAFF.

This clone was detected only a few times. The chain employs TRBV6-5 and TRBJ1-5, with D possibly TRBD1 on 6 matching bases. Germline loops: CDR1 MNHEY, CDR2 SVGAGI. This CDR3 is built from 15 residues. V lost 4 bases and J lost 0, with 10 bases in between. CDR3 nucleotides: TGTGCCAGCAGTTGGGGGCGTCTTAGCAATCAGCCCCAGCATTTT. It specifies CASSWGRLSNQPQHF.

The gene calls are TRBV11-1 and TRBJ1-2, with 9 bases matching TRBD1. V was pared by 6 bases and J by 0 bases, with 2 bases of the junction left unmatched. This CDR3 has 14 residues. Germline loops: CDR1 SGHAT, CDR2 FQDESV (reference sequence). CDR3 coding DNA: TGTGCCAGCAGTTGGACAGGGGCTAACTATGGCTACACCTTC. It specifies CASSWTGANYGYTF.

The V and J genes are TRBV6-5 and TRBJ1-4; D is unresolved. Germline lookup yields CDR1 MNHEY and CDR2 SVGAGI. This CDR3 is built from 15 residues. V lost 2 bases to trimming and J lost 0 bases, with 7 bases between them. The CDR3, as DNA: TGTGCCAGCAGTTACCACCGAGCAACTAATGAAAAACTGTTTTTT. It encodes CASSYHRATNEKLFF.

This clone was recorded a few times. This chain joins TRBV5-1 and TRBJ2-7; either TRBD1 or TRBD2 may fit D (5 bases each). V was trimmed by 1 base and J by 0 bases, leaving 8 bases between them. The germline V gene has CDR1 SGHRS and CDR2 YFSETQ. The CDR3 is 14 amino acids. The CDR3 DNA sequence: TGCGCCAGCAGCTTGTCAGGGACCTCCTACGAGCAGTACTTC. Protein: CASSLSGTSYEQYF.

V usage is TRBV6-5 and J usage is TRBJ2-1, with 10 bases identical to TRBD1. The germline V gene has CDR1 MNHEY and CDR2 SVGAGI. CDR3 length: 15 amino acids. The V segment lost 4 bases and the J segment 4 bases; nucleotides outside the gene matches: 4. Written as DNA, the CDR3 is TGTGCCAGCAGTTGGGACAGGGGAGTTTACAATGAGCAGTTCTTC. As protein: CASSWDRGVYNEQFF.

The CDR3 region has the DNA TGTGCCAGCAGCTTCCCCTCCCCGGTTAATTCACCCCTCCACTTT. It translates to CASSFPSPVNSPLHF. The chain couples TRBV7-2 to TRBJ1-6; D is uncertain. Trimming took off 3 bases at V and 6 bases at J, with 12 bases between the two ends. Germline CDR1 is SGHTA and CDR2 is FQGNSA. The length of the CDR3 is 15 residues.

The chain combines TRBV10-3 with TRBJ1-2; weak D call: TRBD1 (5 bases). Germline V CDR1 and CDR2: ENHRY, SYGVKD. CDR3 length equals 16 residues. V gave up 5 bases and J gave up 1 base, with 17 bases separating them. The CDR3 is CAISLHGTANNYGYTF. The CDR3 region has the DNA TGTGCCATCAGTTTACACGGGACCGCAAATAACTATGGCTACACCTTC.

The chain combines TRBV15 with TRBJ2-1; TRBD1 might be the D (6 bases). V lost 8 bases, J lost 3 bases, and 20 bases lay in between. In germline, CDR1 is LNHNV, CDR2 YYDKDF (reference sequence). The CDR3 is made up of 16 amino acids. CDR3 nucleotides: TGTGCCACCGCGACTATTAGGGGGATTTGCTACAATGAGCAGTTCTTC. It codes for CATATIRGICYNEQFF. Filled out from reference TRBV15 and TRBJ2-1, the complete variable domain reads DAMVIQNPRYQVTQFGKPVTLSCSQTLNHNVMYWYQQKSSQAPKLLFHYYDKDFNNEADTPDNFQSRRPNTSFCFLDIRSPGLGDTAMYLCATATIRGICYNEQFFGPGTRLTVL.

This chain joins TRBV29-1 and TRBJ2-7; perhaps D is TRBD1 or TRBD2 (5 bases each). TRBJ2-4 explains the end of the DNA better; the J call may be wrong. The length of the CDR3 is 13 residues. The germline CDR1 and CDR2 sequences are SQVTM and ANQGSEA. This CDR3 reads CSAGGDGKNIQYF. CDR3 nucleotide sequence: TGCAGCGCTGGTGGGGACGGAAAAAACATTCAGTACTTC.